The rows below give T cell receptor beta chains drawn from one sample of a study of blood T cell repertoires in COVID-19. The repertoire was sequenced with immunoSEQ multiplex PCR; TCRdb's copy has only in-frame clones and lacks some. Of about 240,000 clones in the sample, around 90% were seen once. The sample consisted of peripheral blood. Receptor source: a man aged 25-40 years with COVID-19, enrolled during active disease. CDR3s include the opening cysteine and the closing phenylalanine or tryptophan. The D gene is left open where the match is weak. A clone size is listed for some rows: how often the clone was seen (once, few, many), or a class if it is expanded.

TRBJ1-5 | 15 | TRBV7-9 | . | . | TGTGCCAGCAGCTTGGGGACAACCAGCAATCAGCCCCAGCATTTT | CASSLGTTSNQPQHF
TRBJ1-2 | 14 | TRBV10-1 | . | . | TGCGCCAGTAACCATACGGGGGTATGGTATGGCTACACCTTC | CASNHTGVWYGYTF
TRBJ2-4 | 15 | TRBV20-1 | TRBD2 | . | TGCAGTGCTAGTATTAGCGGGGCGGGCGTAAACATTCAGTACTTC | CSASISGAGVNIQYF
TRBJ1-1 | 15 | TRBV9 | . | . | TGTGCCAGCAGCGCCAGTTCCAGGTTTCGGACTGAAGCTTTCTTT | CASSASSRFRTEAFF
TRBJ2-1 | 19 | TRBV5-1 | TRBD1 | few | TGCGCCAGCATGTACAATGGACAGGGGAGATATGACTCCTACAATGAGCAGTTCTTC | CASMYNGQGRYDSYNEQFF
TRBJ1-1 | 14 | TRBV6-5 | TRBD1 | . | TGTGCCAGCAGCTCCAGGGGGCCGCGGACTGAAGCTTTCTTT | CASSSRGPRTEAFF
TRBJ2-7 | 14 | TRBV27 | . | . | TGTGCCAGCAGTTTAAAACCCGGCGGCTACGAGCAGTACTTC | CASSLKPGGYEQYF
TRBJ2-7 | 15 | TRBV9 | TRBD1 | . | TGTGCCAGCAGCGTAGGTGGGGACAGGGCCTACGAGCAGTACTTC | CASSVGGDRAYEQYF
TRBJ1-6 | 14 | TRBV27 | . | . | TGTGCCAGCAGTCAGGCCTCGAATAATTCACCCCTCCACTTT | CASSQASNNSPLHF
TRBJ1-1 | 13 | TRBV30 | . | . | TGTGCCTGGAGTGTACGAGGGAACACTGAAGCTTTCTTT | CAWSVRGNTEAFF
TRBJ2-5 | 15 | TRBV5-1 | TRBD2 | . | TGCGCCAGCAGTTACGGCGGGGGAGGCAAAGAGACCCAGTACTTC | CASSYGGGGKETQYF
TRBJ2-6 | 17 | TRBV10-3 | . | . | TGTGCCATCAGTGAGTCCACAGGGTCGGCTGGGGCCAACGTCCTGACTTTC | CAISESTGSAGANVLTF
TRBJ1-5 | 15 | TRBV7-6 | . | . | TGTGCCAGCACCCCGACCCAAGGGGGGGATCAGCCCCAGCATTTT | CASTPTQGGDQPQHF
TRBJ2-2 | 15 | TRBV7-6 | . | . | TGTGCCAGCATCTCCGGCGGGGTGAACACCGGGGAGCTGTTTTTT | CASISGGVNTGELFF
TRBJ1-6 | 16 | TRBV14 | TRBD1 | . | TGTGCCAGCAGCCCCCGGACAGGGAGGAATAATTCACCCCTCCACTTT | CASSPRTGRNNSPLHF
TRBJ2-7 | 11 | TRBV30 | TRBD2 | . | TGTGCCTGGAGGCGGGGGTCCGAGCAGTACTTC | CAWRRGSEQYF
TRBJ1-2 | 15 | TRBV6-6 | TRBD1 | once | TGTGCCAGCAGTTACTCGGGACAGGGGGCCGTTGGCTACACCTTC | CASSYSGQGAVGYTF
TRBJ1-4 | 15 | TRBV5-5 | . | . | TGTGCCAGCAGCTTGGGCGGCCTGAGACATGAAAAACTGTTTTTT | CASSLGGLRHEKLFF
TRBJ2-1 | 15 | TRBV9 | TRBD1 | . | TGTGCCAGCAGCGCCGGGACAGAACCTACCAATGAGCAGTTCTTC | CASSAGTEPTNEQFF
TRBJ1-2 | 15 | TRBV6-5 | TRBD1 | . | TGTGCCAGCAGACTCCGGGACAGGGGAACCTATGGCTACACCTTC | CASRLRDRGTYGYTF
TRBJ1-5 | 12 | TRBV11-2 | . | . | TGTGCCAGCAGCTTACCAGGACAGCCCCAGCATTTT | CASSLPGQPQHF
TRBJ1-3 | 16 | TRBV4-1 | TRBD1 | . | TGCGCCAGCAGCCAAGGGACAGGGGGCGCCGGAAACACCATATATTTT | CASSQGTGGAGNTIYF